These 14 T cell receptor beta chains came from one sample sequenced in a study of shared clonotypes between healthy human individuals. Terminally differentiated effector memory CD45RA+ cells were excluded by CCR7 positive selection of CD45RO-negative cells. Profiling relied on immunoSEQ multiplex PCR, and the TCRdb table lists in-frame clones only, not all of them. Of under 1 million clones in the sample, 92% were seen once. Source material: naive CD8+ T cells sorted from blood. These TCRs come from a man aged 30 to 39 in good health.

This rearrangement joins TRBV4-2 to TRBJ1-1; D not resolved. From germline, CDR1 is LGHNA and CDR2 YNFKEQ. The CDR3 covers 13 residues. V was clipped by 5 bases and J by 1 base, with 8 bases between them. The CDR3 here is CASSLSENTEAFF. The CDR3 DNA follows: TGTGCCAGCAGCTTGTCGGAGAACACTGAAGCTTTCTTT.

This sequence joins TRBV28 and TRBJ1-2, with D possibly being TRBD1 (6 bases). Germline V gene sequence: CDR1 MDHEN, CDR2 SYDVKM. The CDR3 runs 15 residues. With 5 bases removed from V and 3 bases from J, the gap between germline ends came to 16 bases. The CDR3 loop reads CASSQERRGDYGYTF. The CDR3 DNA sequence: TGTGCCAGCAGTCAAGAGCGTAGGGGGGACTATGGCTACACCTTC.

The chain combines TRBV10-3 with TRBJ2-3; 8 nucleotides line up with TRBD1. Per germline, CDR1 ENHRY and CDR2 SYGVKD. This CDR3 has 14 amino acids. Trimming removed 6 bases from V and 3 bases from J; junction bases left unmatched: 5. This chain's CDR3 is CAISGTGGTDTQYF. CDR3 DNA: TGTGCCATCAGCGGAACAGGGGGAACAGATACGCAGTATTTT.

CDR3 sequence (DNA): TGCGCCAGCAGCCAAGGTCGTACGGCGGGCGGCTACACCTTC. Its protein is CASSQGRTAGGYTF. V and J are TRBV4-3 and TRBJ1-2; D unclear. Germline lookup yields CDR1 LGHNA and CDR2 YSLEER. The CDR3 length is 14 residues. Trimming pared 1 base from V and 8 bases from J, leaving 14 bases between.

V gene TRBV19 combines with J gene TRBJ2-1; 11 bases fit TRBD2. CDR1 and CDR2 from the germline V gene are LNHDA and SQIVND (reference sequence). The junction had 8 bases not matched to a gene; V was cut back by 5 bases and J by 8 bases. The CDR3 contains 15 residues. CDR3 sequence: CASSVGTSGRDEQFF. CDR3 coding DNA: TGTGCCAGTAGTGTCGGGACTAGCGGCCGTGATGAGCAGTTCTTC.

The rearrangement links TRBV2 to TRBJ2-7; D might be TRBD1 (5 bases). Per germline, CDR1 SNHLY and CDR2 FYNNEI. CDR3 length equals 16 residues. The V and J ends lost 4 bases and 1 base respectively, with 17 bases between them. DNA for the CDR3: TGTGCCAGCAGTGTGGTACCAGGGTTGGCTTCCTACGAGCAGTACTTC. Protein sequence: CASSVVPGLASYEQYF.

This clone is a singleton in its sample. This chain links TRBV4-3 with TRBJ2-3; possible D gene TRBD2, 6 bases. From germline, CDR1 is LGHNA and CDR2 YSLEER. V was pared by 1 base and J by 5 bases, with 16 bases between. There are 16 residues in the CDR3. The CDR3 reads CASSQGRRALVDTQYF. Written as DNA, the CDR3 is TGCGCCAGCAGCCAAGGGAGGAGGGCCCTCGTAGATACGCAGTATTTT.

A note on this clone: Other DNA variants within this sample encode the same CDR3. This chain links TRBV6-1 with TRBJ2-7; 7 nucleotides line up with TRBD1. CDR1 and CDR2 (germline): MNHNS, SASEGT. The CDR3 runs to 14 residues. After removal of 3 bases from V and 2 bases from J, the junction contained 4 bases not matched to a gene. The CDR3, as DNA: TGTGCCAGCAGTGACAGAGGGGGCCCCTACGAGCAGTACTTC. Encoded protein: CASSDRGGPYEQYF.

The chain combines TRBV14 with TRBJ2-7; 7 nucleotides agree with TRBD1. The CDR3 runs 15 residues. Trimming cost V 6 bases and J 6 bases; bases outside gene matches: 14. CDR1 is SGHDN, CDR2 FVKESK, per germline. The CDR3 loop reads CASSQTGAPWGEQYF. As DNA, the CDR3 is TGTGCCAGCAGTCAAACAGGGGCCCCTTGGGGCGAGCAGTACTTC.

This rearrangement joins TRBV10-3 to TRBJ2-3; 7 positions agree with TRBD2. V shed 4 bases and J 4 bases; nucleotides not matched to a gene: 11. Germline V lookup: CDR1 ENHRY, CDR2 SYGVKD. The CDR3 loop spans 16 amino acids. CDR3 loop: CAISGLSAGDADTQYF. DNA for the CDR3: TGTGCCATCAGTGGTCTTTCGGCGGGAGACGCAGATACGCAGTATTTT.

This sequence joins TRBV6-6 and TRBJ2-1; 7 bases fit TRBD2. There are 15 residues in the CDR3. V lost 3 bases, J lost 4 bases, and 6 bases stayed unmatched. Per germline, CDR1 MNHNY and CDR2 SVGAGI (reference sequence). The CDR3 loop reads CASSYGLAEYNEQFF. As DNA, the CDR3 is TGTGCCAGCAGTTATGGTCTAGCGGAATACAATGAGCAGTTCTTC.

This rearrangement joins TRBV5-1 to TRBJ1-2; tentative D call: TRBD1 (5 bases). This CDR3 contains 16 residues. The V gene's germline CDR1 is SGHRS and CDR2 YFSETQ. Deletions cut 4 bases from V and 4 bases from J, with 20 bases between. The CDR3 bases are TGCGCCAGCAGCGCCCAGGCAGGAGGGGCTGGCTATGGCTACACCTTC. It yields the protein CASSAQAGGAGYGYTF.

The CDR3 sequence: CASSQSGQGKETQYF. For the CDR3, the DNA is TGCGCCAGCAGTCAGTCTGGACAGGGGAAAGAGACCCAGTACTTC. The J gene is TRBJ2-5, the V gene TRBV23-1; 9 bases agree with TRBD1. TRBV23-1 is identified as an open reading frame with a role that is uncertain. The CDR3 is 15 amino acids. After removal of 3 bases from V and 3 bases from J, the junction contained 5 bases not matched to a gene.

The rearrangement joins TRBV5-1 to TRBJ2-7; 12 bases are a match to TRBD2. CDR1 and CDR2 (germline): SGHRS, YFSETQ. The V gene end was trimmed by 3 bases and the J gene end by 6 bases; junction bases not matched to a gene: 10. The CDR3 runs 16 residues. CDR3 residues: CASSSLAGGPGVEQYF. CDR3 bases: TGCGCCAGCAGCTCGCTAGCGGGAGGGCCAGGTGTCGAGCAGTACTTC.